Listed below are T cell receptor beta chains from one sample, sequenced in a study of monozygotic twins with inflammatory bowel disease. TCRdb re-called the 5' RACE reads; one entry per CDR3 protein, DNA not given. The table for this sample gives roughly 330,000 distinct CDR3 sequences. Sequenced material: blood. The receptors were gathered from a human donor with ulcerative colitis or Crohn's disease, or a healthy co-twin of an affected twin (not recorded which). CDR3s include the opening cysteine and the closing phenylalanine or tryptophan. The order of the fields is V gene, J gene, CDR3 protein.

v_call: TRBV11-2; j_call: TRBJ2-1; cdr3_aa: CASSSQPGEQFF
v_call: TRBV11-2; j_call: TRBJ2-1; cdr3_aa: CASSWVPGSYNEQFF
v_call: TRBV15; j_call: TRBJ2-4; cdr3_aa: CATSRGREGKNIQYF
v_call: TRBV20-1; j_call: TRBJ2-3; cdr3_aa: CSARSLAGTDTQYF
v_call: TRBV20-1; j_call: TRBJ1-3; cdr3_aa: CSARDPGKGNTIYF
v_call: TRBV12-3/TRBV12-4; j_call: TRBJ2-1; cdr3_aa: CASSSRVAGGKYNEQFF
v_call: TRBV28; j_call: TRBJ2-7; cdr3_aa: CASSLAPRAKDEQYF
v_call: TRBV20-1; j_call: TRBJ2-3; cdr3_aa: CSADPGGRYTQYF
v_call: TRBV7-2; j_call: TRBJ2-3; cdr3_aa: CASSLDSSTDTQYF
v_call: TRBV4-2; j_call: TRBJ1-1; cdr3_aa: CASSQDMGTTYEAFF
v_call: TRBV28; j_call: TRBJ1-5; cdr3_aa: CASSSPASNQPQHF
v_call: TRBV25-1; j_call: TRBJ1-4; cdr3_aa: CASSEYSTRDPNEKLFF
v_call: TRBV12-3/TRBV12-4; j_call: TRBJ2-7; cdr3_aa: CASTPRAGGSGEQYF
v_call: TRBV29-1; j_call: TRBJ2-2; cdr3_aa: CSVSGGRGTGELFF
v_call: TRBV9; j_call: TRBJ1-5; cdr3_aa: CASSATGDNSNQPQHF
v_call: TRBV15; j_call: TRBJ1-2; cdr3_aa: CATSRGDGYTF
v_call: TRBV20-1; j_call: TRBJ2-3; cdr3_aa: CSAKVGTARSSTDTQYF
v_call: TRBV28; j_call: TRBJ2-1; cdr3_aa: CATKLAGGPGEQFF
v_call: TRBV7-2; j_call: TRBJ2-1; cdr3_aa: CASSPLPYNEQFF
v_call: TRBV11-2; j_call: TRBJ1-5; cdr3_aa: CASSKKGGQPQHF
v_call: TRBV21-1; j_call: TRBJ2-2; cdr3_aa: CASSSILPENTGELFF
v_call: TRBV4-2; j_call: TRBJ2-7; cdr3_aa: CASSQGGTGVYEQYF
v_call: TRBV7-3; j_call: TRBJ2-3; cdr3_aa: CASTTGITDTQYF
v_call: TRBV10-1; j_call: TRBJ2-1; cdr3_aa: CASSAGTENEQFF
v_call: TRBV4-3; j_call: TRBJ1-2; cdr3_aa: CASSQDVGANYGYTF
v_call: TRBV15; j_call: TRBJ2-1; cdr3_aa: CATLMGPYNEQFF
v_call: TRBV2; j_call: TRBJ1-5; cdr3_aa: CASKGPINQPQHF
v_call: TRBV3-1; j_call: TRBJ1-5; cdr3_aa: CASSQRGSNQPQHF
v_call: TRBV12-3/TRBV12-4; j_call: TRBJ1-6; cdr3_aa: CASTRGDRYNSPLHF
v_call: TRBV5-1; j_call: TRBJ1-5; cdr3_aa: CASSWGQWEPQHF
v_call: TRBV19; j_call: TRBJ2-2; cdr3_aa: CASSPTSGELFF
v_call: TRBV5-1; j_call: TRBJ2-1; cdr3_aa: CASSQPYSGRSLRGQFF
v_call: TRBV7-9; j_call: TRBJ2-7; cdr3_aa: CASGPASYEQYF
v_call: TRBV5-1; j_call: TRBJ2-2; cdr3_aa: CASSSQFGQGNTGELFF
v_call: TRBV7-2; j_call: TRBJ2-2; cdr3_aa: CASSLGYRLNTGELFF
v_call: TRBV5-1; j_call: TRBJ2-7; cdr3_aa: CASYAGTGLSYEQYF
v_call: TRBV5-1; j_call: TRBJ1-2; cdr3_aa: CASSLAGENYGYTF
v_call: TRBV10-3; j_call: TRBJ2-7; cdr3_aa: CAISVGQDYEQYF
v_call: TRBV11-2; j_call: TRBJ1-1; cdr3_aa: CASSVGWNEAFF
v_call: TRBV29-1; j_call: TRBJ1-2; cdr3_aa: CSVEIDRDRYTF
v_call: TRBV29-1; j_call: TRBJ1-4; cdr3_aa: CSGKSSANEKLFF
v_call: TRBV29-1; j_call: TRBJ1-5; cdr3_aa: CSAGTTGKPQHF
v_call: TRBV5-1; j_call: TRBJ2-3; cdr3_aa: CASSWTTDTQYF
v_call: TRBV11-3; j_call: TRBJ2-3; cdr3_aa: CASSSTVDTQYF
v_call: TRBV20-1; j_call: TRBJ2-1; cdr3_aa: CSARGLDSSYNEQFF
v_call: TRBV7-9; j_call: TRBJ2-3; cdr3_aa: CASARNGLAGNLDTQYF
v_call: TRBV5-1; j_call: TRBJ2-1; cdr3_aa: CASSSGGISYNEQFF
v_call: TRBV2; j_call: TRBJ2-3; cdr3_aa: CASNQAGGSTDTQYF
v_call: TRBV20-1; j_call: TRBJ1-5; cdr3_aa: CSASGGQFSNQPQHF
v_call: TRBV20-1; j_call: TRBJ2-1; cdr3_aa: CSARVGTYNEQFF
v_call: TRBV2; j_call: TRBJ2-1; cdr3_aa: CASSEPGQDQDRQFF